These 14 T cell receptor beta chains were all obtained from the same sample, sequenced in a study of control samples from healthy donors and cancer patients. Only in-frame clones appear in the TCRdb table, and some are missing; sequencing was by immunoSEQ multiplex PCR. The data contain 82,000 or so clones, approximately 94% of them singletons. The sample consisted of blood. Source of these receptors: a woman between 18 and 29 years old in good health.

This clone appeared once. The chain employs TRBV29-1 and TRBJ2-1, with a possible D match to TRBD1 (6 bases). Germline assignment: CDR1 SQVTM and CDR2 ANQGSEA. This CDR3 region has 13 residues. The V and J ends lost 7 bases and 4 bases respectively, with 14 bases between them. CDR3 region: CSAGTKNYNEQFF. In DNA, the CDR3 is TGCAGCGCTGGGACAAAAAATTACAATGAGCAGTTCTTC.

The chain has TRBV19 and TRBJ2-7, with D maybe TRBD2 (6 bases). Trimming shortened V by 7 bases and J by 0 bases, and 13 bases separated the two germline ends. The CDR3 consists of 14 residues. Germline loops: CDR1 LNHDA, CDR2 SQIVND (reference sequence). The CDR3 spells CASTPGDSSYEQYF. The CDR3 DNA sequence: TGTGCCAGTACCCCCGGGGACTCCTCCTACGAGCAGTACTTC.

The chain has TRBV7-9 and TRBJ2-2; perhaps TRBD1 as D (5 bases). CDR1 is SEHNR, CDR2 FQNEAQ, per germline (reference sequence). The CDR3 extends over 15 amino acids. V was trimmed by 3 bases and J by 1 base, leaving 9 bases between them. The CDR3 bases are TGTGCCAGCAGCTTCGACGGACAGAACACCGGGGAGCTGTTTTTT. Its translation is CASSFDGQNTGELFF.

The CDR3 is CASSIVQHSGNTIYF. The CDR3 DNA reads TGTGCCAGTAGTATAGTACAGCACTCTGGAAACACCATATATTTT. This chain connects TRBV19 to TRBJ1-3; no definite D call. V was trimmed by 1 base and J by 0 bases, leaving 7 bases between them. Germline V CDR1 and CDR2: LNHDA, SQIVND (reference sequence). The CDR3 consists of 15 residues.

The gene calls are TRBV7-2 and TRBJ2-7; 7 bases are a match to TRBD1. Germline V gene lookup returns CDR1 SGHTA and CDR2 FQGNSA. J lost 4 bases, V lost 1 base, and 7 bases had no gene match. This CDR3 spans 15 amino acids. This CDR3 reads CASSLVQGSGYEQYF. CDR3 DNA: TGTGCCAGCAGCTTAGTACAGGGGAGTGGGTACGAGCAGTACTTC.

CDR3 DNA sequence: TGTGCCAGCAGTATTGGTATCTCCTACGAGCAGTACTTC. Residues: CASSIGISYEQYF. This sequence joins TRBV27 and TRBJ2-7; no reliable D call. The germline V gene encodes CDR1 MNHEY and CDR2 SMNVEV (reference sequence). The V end lost 5 bases, the J end lost 0 bases, and 8 bases lay between the germline ends. The CDR3 extends over 13 amino acids.

The chain joins TRBV28 to TRBJ1-2; unclear D gene. The V gene's germline CDR1 is MDHEN and CDR2 SYDVKM. V was trimmed by 1 base and J by 8 bases, leaving 11 bases between them. The CDR3 has 13 amino acids. CDR3: CASSLSPSRGYTF. In DNA, the CDR3 is TGTGCCAGCAGTTTATCTCCGTCGAGAGGCTACACCTTC.

The V call is TRBV21-1, the J call TRBJ1-1. TRBV21-1 represents a pseudogene. The CDR3 loop spans 17 amino acids. CDR3 in DNA: TGTGCCAGCAGCAAAGGAATACGGGGGAGGAGGGGCACTGAAGCTTTCTTT. It yields the protein CASSKGIRGRRGTEAFF.

The J gene is TRBJ1-4, the V gene TRBV7-2; D remains ambiguous. Germline CDR1 reads SGHTA; CDR2 reads FQGNSA. V lost 1 base and J 0 bases, leaving 12 bases between the germline ends. This CDR3 is 17 amino acids long. The CDR3 is CASSLGGAATTNEKLFF. CDR3 in DNA: TGTGCCAGCAGCTTAGGGGGTGCCGCCACAACTAATGAAAAACTGTTTTTT.

The gene calls are TRBV4-1 and TRBJ1-1; D ambiguous. V dropped 0 bases and J dropped 1 base, with 3 bases sitting between them. The germline V gene has CDR1 MGHRA and CDR2 YSYEKL. The CDR3 loop spans 13 amino acids. CDR3 bases: TGCGCCAGCAGCCAAGACGAGAACACTGAAGCTTTCTTT. Amino acid sequence: CASSQDENTEAFF.

A note on this clone: Compared with germline, one end of the junction differs, possibly owing to a read error. CDR3 in DNA: TGTGCTAGCAGCTTAGGGGATGGAGGCAGCGAGACCCAGTACTTC. Protein sequence: CASSLGDGGSETQYF. The genes are TRBV7-7 and TRBJ2-5, with D perhaps assigned TRBD1 or TRBD2 (5 bases each). CDR3 length: 15 residues. Germline V gene lookup returns CDR1 SSHAT and CDR2 FNYEAQ (reference sequence).

This rearrangement joins TRBV27 to TRBJ1-2, with 7 bases aligning to TRBD1. V trimming: 3 bases; J trimming: 5 bases; junction bases outside the gene matches: 3. The CDR3 length is 13 residues. From germline, CDR1 is MNHEY and CDR2 SMNVEV (reference sequence). CDR3 sequence reads: CASSLTGRYGYTF. DNA of the CDR3: TGTGCCAGCAGTTTGACAGGGAGGTATGGCTACACCTTC.

V is TRBV9 and J is TRBJ1-6; no definite D call. V was trimmed by 3 bases and J by 7 bases, leaving 14 bases between them. The CDR3 has 15 amino acids. CDR1 and CDR2 from the germline V gene are SGDLS and YYNGEE. Here the CDR3 reads CASSERESVNSPLHF. CDR3 nucleotide sequence: TGTGCCAGCAGCGAGAGGGAGTCCGTAAATTCACCCCTCCACTTT.

This sequence joins TRBV11-3 and TRBJ1-1; TRBD1 matches 7 bases. Germline V gene sequence: CDR1 SGHNT, CDR2 YENEEA. The trim removed 5 bases at V and 3 bases at J, leaving 6 bases unmatched. The CDR3 runs 14 residues. CDR3 bases: TGTGCCAGCAGCCTAGGGGGCCCGGACACTGAAGCTTTCTTT. It codes for CASSLGGPDTEAFF.